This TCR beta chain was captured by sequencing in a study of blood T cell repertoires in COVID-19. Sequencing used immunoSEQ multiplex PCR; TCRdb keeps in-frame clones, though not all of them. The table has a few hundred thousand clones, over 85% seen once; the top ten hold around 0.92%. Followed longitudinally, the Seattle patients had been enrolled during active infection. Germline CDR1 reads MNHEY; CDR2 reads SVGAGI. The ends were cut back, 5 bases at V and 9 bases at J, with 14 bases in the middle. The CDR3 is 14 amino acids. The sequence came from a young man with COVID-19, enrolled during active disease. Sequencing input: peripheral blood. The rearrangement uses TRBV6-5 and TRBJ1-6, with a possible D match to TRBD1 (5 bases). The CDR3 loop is CASSIGQGGSPLHF. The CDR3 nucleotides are TGTGCCAGCAGTATCGGCCAGGGAGGTTCACCCCTCCACTTT.